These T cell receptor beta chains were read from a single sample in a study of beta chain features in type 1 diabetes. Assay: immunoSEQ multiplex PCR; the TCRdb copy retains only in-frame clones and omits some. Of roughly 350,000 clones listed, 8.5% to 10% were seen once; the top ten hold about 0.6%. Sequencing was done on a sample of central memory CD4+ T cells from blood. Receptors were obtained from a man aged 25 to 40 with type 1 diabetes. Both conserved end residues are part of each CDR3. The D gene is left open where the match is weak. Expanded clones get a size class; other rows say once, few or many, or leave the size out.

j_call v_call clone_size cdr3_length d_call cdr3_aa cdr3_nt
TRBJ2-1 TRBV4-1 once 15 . CASSQVSAGYNEQFF TGCGCCAGCAGCCAAGTCTCCGCAGGCTACAATGAGCAGTTCTTC
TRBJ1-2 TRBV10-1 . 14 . CASSESTGSGGYTF TGCGCCAGCAGTGAGTCAACGGGAAGTGGTGGCTACACCTTC
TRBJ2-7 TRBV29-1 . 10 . CSVGESGQYF TGCAGCGTTGGTGAGAGTGGGCAGTACTTC
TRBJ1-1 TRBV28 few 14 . CASSWGTVNTEAFF TGTGCCAGCAGTTGGGGGACGGTAAACACTGAAGCTTTCTTT
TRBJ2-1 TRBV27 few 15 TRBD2 CASSLGRGGDNEQFF TGTGCCAGCAGTTTAGGCCGGGGGGGGGACAATGAGCAGTTCTTC
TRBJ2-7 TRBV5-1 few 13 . CASSAFSSYEQYF TGCGCCAGCAGTGCTTTCAGCTCCTACGAGCAGTACTTC
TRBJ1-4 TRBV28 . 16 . CASSTPSFSPGEKLFF TGTGCCAGCAGCACCCCCTCGTTCTCCCCGGGTGAAAAACTGTTTTTT
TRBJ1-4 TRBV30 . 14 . CAWRPRGEDEKLFF TGTGCCTGGAGGCCGAGAGGGGAAGATGAAAAACTGTTTTTT
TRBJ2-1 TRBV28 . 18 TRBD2 CASQVWEGLAGSMDEQFF TGTGCCAGCCAAGTTTGGGAGGGACTAGCGGGTTCTATGGATGAGCAGTTCTTC
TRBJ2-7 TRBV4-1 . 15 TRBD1 CASSLSDRGLDEQYF TGCGCCAGCAGCCTCTCGGACAGGGGGCTGGACGAGCAGTACTTC
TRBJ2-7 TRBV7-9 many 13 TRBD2 CAISSGRAYEQYF TGTGCCATCTCAAGCGGGAGGGCCTACGAGCAGTACTTC
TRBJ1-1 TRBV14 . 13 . CASSPNMNTEAFF TGTGCCAGCAGCCCCAACATGAACACTGAAGCTTTCTTT
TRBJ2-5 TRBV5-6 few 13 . CASSGHMGETQYF TGTGCCAGCAGCGGCCACATGGGAGAGACCCAGTACTTC
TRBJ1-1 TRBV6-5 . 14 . CASSYTGRNTEAFF TGTGCCAGCAGTTATACCGGGAGGAACACTGAAGCTTTCTTT
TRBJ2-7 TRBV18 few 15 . CASSPLRDRRYEQYF TGTGCCAGCTCACCACTTAGAGACAGGAGGTACGAGCAGTACTTC
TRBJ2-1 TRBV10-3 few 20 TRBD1 CAISARTGGGVAGSYNEQFF TGTGCCATCAGTGCTCGGACAGGGGGCGGGGTAGCGGGTTCCTACAATGAGCAGTTCTTC
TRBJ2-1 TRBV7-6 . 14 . CASSLGQLNNEQFF TGTGCCAGCAGCTTAGGACAGCTTAACAATGAGCAGTTCTTC
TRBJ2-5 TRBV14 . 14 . CASSQGHGGETQYF TGTGCCAGCAGCCAAGGACACGGAGGCGAGACCCAGTACTTC
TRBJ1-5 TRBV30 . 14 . CAWSVQYRDQPQHF TGTGCCTGGAGTGTACAATATAGGGATCAGCCCCAGCATTTT
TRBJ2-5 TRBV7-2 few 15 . CASSFSRGREETQYF TGTGCCAGCAGCTTTAGCCGTGGCAGGGAAGAGACCCAGTACTTC
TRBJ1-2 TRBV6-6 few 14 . CASSTQGDNYGYTF TGTGCCAGCAGCACGCAGGGTGATAACTATGGCTACACCTTC
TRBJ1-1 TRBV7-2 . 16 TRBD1 CASSGGRGLMNTEAFF TGTGCCTCCTCCGGGGGCAGGGGGCTTATGAACACTGAAGCTTTCTTT
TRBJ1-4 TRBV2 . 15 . CASSELGQSNEKLFF TGTGCCAGCAGTGAATTGGGACAATCGAATGAAAAACTGTTTTTT
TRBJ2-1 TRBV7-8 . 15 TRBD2 CASSPTWTSGNEQFF TGTGCCAGCAGCCCGACCTGGACTAGCGGCAATGAGCAGTTCTTC
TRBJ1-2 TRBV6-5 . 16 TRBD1 CASSYGLLQGESGYTF TGTGCCAGCAGTTACGGCTTGTTACAGGGGGAATCTGGCTACACCTTC
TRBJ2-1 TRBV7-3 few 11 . CASSPQAEQFF TGTGCCAGCAGCCCCCAGGCCGAGCAGTTCTTC
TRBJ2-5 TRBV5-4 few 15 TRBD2 CASSSSGRAGETQYF TGTGCCAGCAGCTCTAGCGGGAGAGCGGGAGAGACCCAGTACTTC
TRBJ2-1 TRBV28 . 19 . CASSSAAVRVRRGQGQQFF TGTGCCAGCAGTTCAGCCGCCGTCAGGGTGCGGCGAGGACAAGGTCAGCAGTTCTTC
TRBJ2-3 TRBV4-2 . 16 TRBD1 CASSQGKGALVDTQYF TGTGCCAGCAGCCAGGGGAAGGGGGCTCTGGTAGATACGCAGTATTTT
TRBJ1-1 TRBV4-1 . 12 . CASSQTDTEAFF TGCGCCAGCAGCCAAACGGACACTGAAGCTTTCTTT
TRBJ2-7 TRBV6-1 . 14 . CASSSPTGDIGQYF TGTGCCAGCAGTTCACCAACGGGCGATATTGGGCAGTACTTC